This T cell receptor beta chain is from a study of neurological immune-mediated disorders. The ends lost 7 bases at V and 7 bases at J; junction bases unmatched: 11. This CDR3 contains 15 residues. Germline V CDR1 and CDR2: SGHVS, FNYEAQ. This clonotype appeared many times. The time point here: technical triplicate 1. 2 million PBMCs stored at -80 C were the source of the unsorted libraries. The cDNA was generated through 5'RACE incorporating 10-nucleotide random UMIs. TCRdb reprocessed the 5' RACE reads with MiXCR, giving one entry per CDR3 protein. The sample yields about 36,000 distinct CDR3 sequences, around 10% seen once.

The clonotype originates from a man aged 55 to 70 with HTLV-1-associated myelopathy (HAM/TSP). Sequenced: PBMCs. The chain uses TRBV7-6 and TRBJ2-1; 9 nucleotides agree with TRBD2. The CDR3 here is CASTGVAGGGNEQFF. The CDR3 DNA reads TGTGCCAGCACCGGGGTGGCGGGGGGGGGTAATGAGCAGTTCTTC.